Listed below are T cell receptor beta chains from one sample, sequenced in a study of T-cell reconstitution after alpha-beta-depleted transplantation in children. Using its own MiXCR run on the PCR reads, TCRdb lists one record per CDR3 protein. The table has approximately 420,000 distinct CDR3 sequences, roughly 11% seen once. Sequences were derived from PBMCs from the stem cell graft donor, sampled from the stem cell graft. These receptors were taken from a human donor who donated a stem cell graft to a child with acute myeloid leukemia. CDR3s include the opening cysteine and the closing phenylalanine or tryptophan. Fields, in order: clone size, J gene, D gene, V gene, CDR3 DNA, CDR3 protein. The D gene is left open where the match is weak. Clone size is stated in some rows and not others, as once, few, many or a class when expanded.

abundance: many
j_gene: TRBJ2-5
d_gene: TRBD1
v_gene: TRBV6-1
CDR3nt: TGTGCCAGCAGTGGACCTGGACGGACAGGTTCAGAAGAGACCCAGTACTTC
CDR3aa: CASSGPGRTGSEETQYF

abundance: few
j_gene: TRBJ2-3
d_gene: .
v_gene: TRBV12-3/TRBV12-4
CDR3nt: TGTGCCAGCAGTTTATCAGGGCCTGGGGTAGATACGCAGTATTTT
CDR3aa: CASSLSGPGVDTQYF

abundance: .
j_gene: TRBJ2-7
d_gene: .
v_gene: TRBV9
CDR3nt: TGTGCCAGCAGCGTAGCTGAAACATCAGGGCAGTACTTC
CDR3aa: CASSVAETSGQYF

abundance: .
j_gene: TRBJ2-4
d_gene: .
v_gene: TRBV19
CDR3nt: TGTGCCAGTAGTCCCCCGGGGGCCAAAAACATTCAGTACTTC
CDR3aa: CASSPPGAKNIQYF

abundance: .
j_gene: TRBJ1-3
d_gene: .
v_gene: TRBV12-3/TRBV12-4
CDR3nt: TGTGCCAGCAGCCTAGCCTTTAGAAACTCTGGAAACACCATATATTTT
CDR3aa: CASSLAFRNSGNTIYF

abundance: few
j_gene: TRBJ2-1
d_gene: .
v_gene: TRBV11-2
CDR3nt: TGTGCCAGCAGTCCCACCAATGAGCAGTTCTTC
CDR3aa: CASSPTNEQFF

abundance: .
j_gene: TRBJ1-1
d_gene: TRBD1
v_gene: TRBV7-9
CDR3nt: TGTGCCAGCAGCTCAAGGGTGGCACAGGGGGCCAATGACGCTTTCTTT
CDR3aa: CASSSRVAQGANDAFF

abundance: few
j_gene: TRBJ2-5
d_gene: .
v_gene: TRBV2
CDR3nt: TGTGCCAGCAGGCGCAGGGAGACCCAGTACTTC
CDR3aa: CASRRRETQYF

abundance: few
j_gene: TRBJ1-1
d_gene: .
v_gene: TRBV6-5
CDR3nt: TGTGCCAGCAGTTACTCGGTGATAGAAGTGGTTTTGAACACTGAAGCTTTCTTT
CDR3aa: CASSYSVIEVVLNTEAFF

abundance: few
j_gene: TRBJ1-4
d_gene: .
v_gene: TRBV29-1
CDR3nt: TGCAGCGTTCTCCACGAGGGCCCTAATGAAAAACTGTTTTTT
CDR3aa: CSVLHEGPNEKLFF

abundance: many
j_gene: TRBJ1-5
d_gene: .
v_gene: TRBV6-1
CDR3nt: TGTGCCAGCAGGGAAGGGGATCAGCCCCAGCATTTT
CDR3aa: CASREGDQPQHF

abundance: few
j_gene: TRBJ2-2
d_gene: .
v_gene: TRBV6-6
CDR3nt: TGTGCCAGCACCCAGGGGGGGACCGGGGAGCTGTTTTTT
CDR3aa: CASTQGGTGELFF

abundance: .
j_gene: TRBJ2-2
d_gene: .
v_gene: TRBV5-1
CDR3nt: TGCGCCAGCAGCTTCCAGGGGCCCGGGGAGCTGTTTTTT
CDR3aa: CASSFQGPGELFF

abundance: .
j_gene: TRBJ2-1
d_gene: .
v_gene: TRBV29-1
CDR3nt: TGCAGCTCCCTTATGATGGGGGGGCCTAGGGATGAGCAGTTCTTC
CDR3aa: CSSLMMGGPRDEQFF

abundance: .
j_gene: TRBJ1-5
d_gene: TRBD1
v_gene: TRBV12-3/TRBV12-4
CDR3nt: TGTGCCAGCAGTCCCGGACAGGGGATGAGCAATCAGCCCCAGCATTTT
CDR3aa: CASSPGQGMSNQPQHF

abundance: few
j_gene: TRBJ2-3
d_gene: TRBD2
v_gene: TRBV12-3/TRBV12-4
CDR3nt: TGTGCCAGCAGTCGAGGACTAGCGGTACCGGAGGTCGATACGCAGTATTTT
CDR3aa: CASSRGLAVPEVDTQYF

abundance: .
j_gene: TRBJ2-6
d_gene: .
v_gene: TRBV7-9
CDR3nt: TGTGCCAGCAGCTTAACAGGTCCCGCTGGGGCCAACGTCCTGACTTTC
CDR3aa: CASSLTGPAGANVLTF

abundance: many
j_gene: TRBJ2-5
d_gene: TRBD1
v_gene: TRBV20-1
CDR3nt: TGCAGTGGGTGGGACAGTAGAGTGACCCAGTACTTC
CDR3aa: CSGWDSRVTQYF

abundance: .
j_gene: TRBJ1-1
d_gene: .
v_gene: TRBV10-3
CDR3nt: TGTGCCATCAGCGCCCGGCCGGGACCCGGGGCTGAAGCTTTCTTT
CDR3aa: CAISARPGPGAEAFF

abundance: .
j_gene: TRBJ2-7
d_gene: TRBD1
v_gene: TRBV6-1
CDR3nt: TGTGCCAGCGCTAAGACAGGGAACTACGAGCAGTACTTC
CDR3aa: CASAKTGNYEQYF

abundance: .
j_gene: TRBJ2-5
d_gene: .
v_gene: TRBV20-1
CDR3nt: TGCAGTGCTAGAGATGCGAACCCAAAGGGAGCAAGGGAGACCCAGTACTTC
CDR3aa: CSARDANPKGARETQYF

abundance: .
j_gene: TRBJ2-1
d_gene: .
v_gene: TRBV6-1
CDR3nt: TGTGCCAGCAGCCGCAGGAACTACAATGAGCAGTTCTTC
CDR3aa: CASSRRNYNEQFF

abundance: .
j_gene: TRBJ1-5
d_gene: .
v_gene: TRBV2
CDR3nt: TGTGCCAACAGTGGCCGGTCTAGCAATCAGCCCCAGCATTTT
CDR3aa: CANSGRSSNQPQHF

abundance: .
j_gene: TRBJ2-3
d_gene: TRBD1
v_gene: TRBV5-1
CDR3nt: TGCGCCAGCAGCTACCGGGACAGGGTTGCAGATACGCAGTATTTT
CDR3aa: CASSYRDRVADTQYF

abundance: .
j_gene: TRBJ2-2
d_gene: TRBD2
v_gene: TRBV29-1
CDR3nt: TGCAGCGTTGACCTAGCGGTCGGGGAGCTGTTTTTT
CDR3aa: CSVDLAVGELFF

abundance: .
j_gene: TRBJ2-5
d_gene: TRBD2
v_gene: TRBV7-8
CDR3nt: TGTGCCAGCAGCTTAGCGGGGGTAGGACTAGCGGGGGACCCTGAGTACTTC
CDR3aa: CASSLAGVGLAGDPEYF

abundance: .
j_gene: TRBJ1-6
d_gene: .
v_gene: TRBV10-3
CDR3nt: TGTGCCATCAGTGAGTCCGGGTCAACCCTTTCACCCCTCCACTTT
CDR3aa: CAISESGSTLSPLHF

abundance: .
j_gene: TRBJ2-3
d_gene: TRBD2
v_gene: TRBV10-2
CDR3nt: TGCGCCAGCAGTGGATCCGGGGGGTTTTTAGATACGCAGTATTTT
CDR3aa: CASSGSGGFLDTQYF

abundance: .
j_gene: TRBJ2-3
d_gene: TRBD2
v_gene: TRBV20-1
CDR3nt: TGCAGTGCTACCCCATCCGGGGGGTCCACAGATACGCAGTATTTT
CDR3aa: CSATPSGGSTDTQYF

abundance: few
j_gene: TRBJ2-7
d_gene: TRBD2
v_gene: TRBV4-3
CDR3nt: TGCGCCAGCAGCCAAGATCTATTCCAGCTGGCGGGAGGGCCGCCCGAGCAGTACTTC
CDR3aa: CASSQDLFQLAGGPPEQYF

abundance: many
j_gene: TRBJ2-3
d_gene: TRBD2
v_gene: TRBV20-1
CDR3nt: TGCAGTGCTAGTAAAAGCGGGGGTTGGTCAGATACGCAGTATTTT
CDR3aa: CSASKSGGWSDTQYF

abundance: few
j_gene: TRBJ2-1
d_gene: TRBD2
v_gene: TRBV24-1
CDR3nt: TGTGCCACCAGTGGACCCCCGGCGGGAGGGCCCGTTCGCTACAATGAGCAGTTCTTC
CDR3aa: CATSGPPAGGPVRYNEQFF

abundance: few
j_gene: TRBJ2-5
d_gene: .
v_gene: TRBV7-2
CDR3nt: TGTGCCAGCAGCTACCCGATACAGGGAGTACAAGAGACCCAGTACTTC
CDR3aa: CASSYPIQGVQETQYF

abundance: .
j_gene: TRBJ2-4
d_gene: .
v_gene: TRBV20-1
CDR3nt: TGCAGTGCTTGGGACACCTCAAACCCCAAAAACATTCAGTACTTC
CDR3aa: CSAWDTSNPKNIQYF

abundance: .
j_gene: TRBJ2-1
d_gene: TRBD2
v_gene: TRBV9
CDR3nt: TGTGCCAGCAGCGTAGACCTTCCGGGACTAGCGGGATCGCGGAATGAGCAGTTCTTC
CDR3aa: CASSVDLPGLAGSRNEQFF

abundance: few
j_gene: TRBJ2-3
d_gene: TRBD2
v_gene: TRBV10-3
CDR3nt: TGTGCCATCAGTATGCCTAGCGGAGATACGCAGTATTTT
CDR3aa: CAISMPSGDTQYF

abundance: many
j_gene: TRBJ2-3
d_gene: TRBD2
v_gene: TRBV20-1
CDR3nt: TGCAGTGCTAGAGATTTAGTGTCGGGCGGGAGGTCAGATACGCAGTATTTT
CDR3aa: CSARDLVSGGRSDTQYF

abundance: few
j_gene: TRBJ2-3
d_gene: TRBD2
v_gene: TRBV30
CDR3nt: TGTGCCTGGAGCCGACTAGCGGGACGGGATACGCAGTATTTT
CDR3aa: CAWSRLAGRDTQYF

abundance: many
j_gene: TRBJ2-5
d_gene: TRBD2
v_gene: TRBV10-3
CDR3nt: TGTGCCATCAGTGCGGGTAGCGGGGGCCGGGAGACCCAGTACTTC
CDR3aa: CAISAGSGGRETQYF

abundance: .
j_gene: TRBJ2-3
d_gene: .
v_gene: TRBV27
CDR3nt: TGTGCCAGCAGGTTGAGGGGCACAGATACGCAGTATTTT
CDR3aa: CASRLRGTDTQYF

abundance: few
j_gene: TRBJ2-7
d_gene: .
v_gene: TRBV6-2/TRBV6-3
CDR3nt: TGTGCCAGCAGTTACCCCCTCGACGAGCAGTACTTC
CDR3aa: CASSYPLDEQYF

abundance: few
j_gene: TRBJ1-2
d_gene: .
v_gene: TRBV7-2
CDR3nt: TGTGCCAGCAGCTTAAATATTCACTACACCTTC
CDR3aa: CASSLNIHYTF

abundance: few
j_gene: TRBJ2-2
d_gene: TRBD1
v_gene: TRBV20-1
CDR3nt: TGCAGTGCTGGAGCCCGGGACAGGGGGACCGGGGAGCTGTTTTTT
CDR3aa: CSAGARDRGTGELFF

abundance: many
j_gene: TRBJ2-2
d_gene: .
v_gene: TRBV18
CDR3nt: TGTGCCAGCTCACCACAGGATCGCGCCGGGGAGCTGTTTTTT
CDR3aa: CASSPQDRAGELFF

abundance: many
j_gene: TRBJ1-1
d_gene: TRBD1
v_gene: TRBV12-3/TRBV12-4
CDR3nt: TGTGCCAGCAGTCGCGACCCTACAGGGGGATTGGCTGAAGCTTTCTTT
CDR3aa: CASSRDPTGGLAEAFF

abundance: .
j_gene: TRBJ2-6
d_gene: TRBD2
v_gene: TRBV4-2
CDR3nt: TGTGCCAGCAGCCTTACTAGCGTCACTGGGGCCAACGTCCTGACTTTC
CDR3aa: CASSLTSVTGANVLTF

abundance: few
j_gene: TRBJ2-3
d_gene: TRBD1
v_gene: TRBV6-5
CDR3nt: TGTGCCAGCAGCCCGACAGGGTGGGCAGATACGCAGTATTTT
CDR3aa: CASSPTGWADTQYF

abundance: .
j_gene: TRBJ2-3
d_gene: TRBD2
v_gene: TRBV7-9
CDR3nt: TGTGCCAGCAGCTCTTTTCCCGGGACTAGCAGCACAGGTACGCAGTATTTT
CDR3aa: CASSSFPGTSSTGTQYF

abundance: .
j_gene: TRBJ2-1
d_gene: TRBD1
v_gene: TRBV6-2/TRBV6-3
CDR3nt: TGTGCCAGCAGTCCCCTCGGGACAGGGTCCCACAATGAGCAGTTCTTC
CDR3aa: CASSPLGTGSHNEQFF

abundance: many
j_gene: TRBJ2-7
d_gene: .
v_gene: TRBV29-1
CDR3nt: TGCAGCGTTCGGGGTAGGGACTACGAGCAGTACTTC
CDR3aa: CSVRGRDYEQYF

abundance: .
j_gene: TRBJ2-5
d_gene: .
v_gene: TRBV4-3
CDR3nt: TGCGCCAGCAGCCAAGGCAGACAAGAGACCCAGTACTTC
CDR3aa: CASSQGRQETQYF

abundance: .
j_gene: TRBJ2-7
d_gene: TRBD2
v_gene: TRBV11-2
CDR3nt: TGTGCCAGCAGCTCATCAACCCGTTATAGCGGGGGGAAGTACGAGCAGTACTTC
CDR3aa: CASSSSTRYSGGKYEQYF

abundance: few
j_gene: TRBJ1-2
d_gene: TRBD1
v_gene: TRBV10-1
CDR3nt: TGCGCCAGCGGGGACAGGAACTATGGCTACACCTTC
CDR3aa: CASGDRNYGYTF

abundance: .
j_gene: TRBJ2-3
d_gene: .
v_gene: TRBV7-2
CDR3nt: TGTGCCAGCAGCTTAGCGCGGGGCCGCACAGATACGCAGTATTTT
CDR3aa: CASSLARGRTDTQYF

abundance: .
j_gene: TRBJ2-1
d_gene: TRBD2
v_gene: TRBV7-2
CDR3nt: TGTGCCAGCAGCGCCCCGGGACTAGCGGGGGATGAGCAGTTCTTC
CDR3aa: CASSAPGLAGDEQFF

abundance: few
j_gene: TRBJ2-2
d_gene: .
v_gene: TRBV5-1
CDR3nt: TGCGCCAGCAGCTTGGCGGCAGCGAACACCGGGGAGCTGTTTTTT
CDR3aa: CASSLAAANTGELFF

abundance: many
j_gene: TRBJ2-3
d_gene: TRBD1
v_gene: TRBV20-1
CDR3nt: TGCAGTGCTCCAACACAGGGGACAGATACGCAGTATTTT
CDR3aa: CSAPTQGTDTQYF

abundance: few
j_gene: TRBJ2-1
d_gene: TRBD2
v_gene: TRBV7-3
CDR3nt: TGTGCCAGCAGTTCTGGGACTAGCGGGGTAAATGAGCAGTTCTTC
CDR3aa: CASSSGTSGVNEQFF

abundance: many
j_gene: TRBJ2-5
d_gene: TRBD1
v_gene: TRBV29-1
CDR3nt: TGCAGCGTTGAAGAAGGGACAGGGGGCGAAGAGACCCAGTACTTC
CDR3aa: CSVEEGTGGEETQYF